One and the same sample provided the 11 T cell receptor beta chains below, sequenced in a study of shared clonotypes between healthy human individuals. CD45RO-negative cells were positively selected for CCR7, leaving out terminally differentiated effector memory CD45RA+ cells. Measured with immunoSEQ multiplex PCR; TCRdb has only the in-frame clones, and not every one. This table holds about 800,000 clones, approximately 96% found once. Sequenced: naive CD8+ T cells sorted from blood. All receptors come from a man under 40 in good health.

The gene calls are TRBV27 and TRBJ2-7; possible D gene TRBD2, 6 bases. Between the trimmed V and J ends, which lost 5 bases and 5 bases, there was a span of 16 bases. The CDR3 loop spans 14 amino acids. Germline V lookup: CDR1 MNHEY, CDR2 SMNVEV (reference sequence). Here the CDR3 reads CASSATSGLDEQYF. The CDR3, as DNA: TGTGCCAGCAGTGCCACATCGGGACTCGACGAGCAGTACTTC.

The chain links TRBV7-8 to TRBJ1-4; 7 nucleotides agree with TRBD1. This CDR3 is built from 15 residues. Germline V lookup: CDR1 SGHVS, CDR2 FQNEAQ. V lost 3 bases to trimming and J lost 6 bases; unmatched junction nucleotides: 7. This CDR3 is CASSFPGGGYEKLFF. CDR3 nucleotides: TGTGCCAGCAGCTTCCCAGGGGGAGGGTATGAAAAACTGTTTTTT.

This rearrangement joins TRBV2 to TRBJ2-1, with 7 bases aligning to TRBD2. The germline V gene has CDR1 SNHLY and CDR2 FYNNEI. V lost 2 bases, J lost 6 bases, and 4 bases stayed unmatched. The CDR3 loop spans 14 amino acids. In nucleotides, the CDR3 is TGTGCCAGCAGTGAAACGGGAGGCGGCAATGAGCAGTTCTTC. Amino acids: CASSETGGGNEQFF. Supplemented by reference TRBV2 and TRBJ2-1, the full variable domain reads EPEVTQTPSHQVTQMGQEVILRCVPISNHLYFYWYRQILGQKVEFLVSFYNNEISEKSEIFDDQFSVERPDGSNFTLKIRSTKLEDSAMYFCASSETGGGNEQFFGPGTRLTVL.

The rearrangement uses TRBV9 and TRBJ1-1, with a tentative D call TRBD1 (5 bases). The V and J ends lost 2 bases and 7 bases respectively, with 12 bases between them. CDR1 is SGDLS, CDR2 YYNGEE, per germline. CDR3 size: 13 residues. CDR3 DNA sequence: TGTGCCAGCAGCGTGGATGGGACTGGTGAAGCTTTCTTT. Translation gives CASSVDGTGEAFF.

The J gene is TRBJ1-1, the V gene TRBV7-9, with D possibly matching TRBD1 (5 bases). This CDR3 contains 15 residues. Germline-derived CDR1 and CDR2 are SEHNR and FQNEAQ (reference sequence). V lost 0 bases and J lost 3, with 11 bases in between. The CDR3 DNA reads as TGTGCCAGCAGCTTAGCGCAGGGTACGGACACTGAAGCTTTCTTT. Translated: CASSLAQGTDTEAFF.

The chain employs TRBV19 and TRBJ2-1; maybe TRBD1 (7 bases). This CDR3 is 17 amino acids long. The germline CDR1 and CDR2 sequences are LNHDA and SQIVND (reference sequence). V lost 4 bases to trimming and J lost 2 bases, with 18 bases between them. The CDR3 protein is CASSTTTGEAPYNEQFF. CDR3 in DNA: TGTGCCAGTAGTACAACCACAGGGGAGGCCCCCTACAATGAGCAGTTCTTC.

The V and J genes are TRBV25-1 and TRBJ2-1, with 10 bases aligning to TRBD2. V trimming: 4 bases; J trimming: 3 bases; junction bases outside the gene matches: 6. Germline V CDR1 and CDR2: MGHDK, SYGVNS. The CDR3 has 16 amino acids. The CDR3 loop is CASSAGLATFYNEQFF. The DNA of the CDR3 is TGTGCCAGCAGTGCGGGACTAGCGACTTTCTACAATGAGCAGTTCTTC.

The DNA of the CDR3 is TGTGCCAGCAGTTTGAGTGGGCTTCATCAGCCCCAGCATTTT. Translating it yields CASSLSGLHQPQHF. V is TRBV27 and J is TRBJ1-5; D gene uncertain. Germline values: CDR1 MNHEY, CDR2 SMNVEV (reference sequence). The CDR3 consists of 14 residues. The V and J ends lost 3 bases and 5 bases respectively, with 11 bases between them.

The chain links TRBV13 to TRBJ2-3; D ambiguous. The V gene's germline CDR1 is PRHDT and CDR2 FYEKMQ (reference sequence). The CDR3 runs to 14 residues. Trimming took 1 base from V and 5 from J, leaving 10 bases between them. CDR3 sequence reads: CASSLDASLDTQYF. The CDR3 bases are TGTGCCAGCAGCTTAGACGCGAGCTTAGATACGCAGTATTTT. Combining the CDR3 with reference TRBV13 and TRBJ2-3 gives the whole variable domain AAGVIQSPRHLIKEKRETATLKCYPIPRHDTVYWYQQGPGQDPQFLISFYEKMQSDKGSIPDRFSAQQFSDYHSELNMSSLELGDSALYFCASSLDASLDTQYFGPGTRLTVL.

CDR3 amino acids: CASSRQQFSGANVLTF. The CDR3 coding sequence is TGTGCCAGCTCAAGACAGCAATTCTCTGGGGCCAACGTCCTGACTTTC. The rearrangement links TRBV7-9 to TRBJ2-6, with a possible D match to TRBD1 (5 bases). The germline V and J ends were trimmed by 8 bases and 0 bases, with 14 bases remaining between them. Germline CDR1 reads SEHNR; CDR2 reads FQNEAQ (reference sequence). This CDR3 has 16 amino acids.

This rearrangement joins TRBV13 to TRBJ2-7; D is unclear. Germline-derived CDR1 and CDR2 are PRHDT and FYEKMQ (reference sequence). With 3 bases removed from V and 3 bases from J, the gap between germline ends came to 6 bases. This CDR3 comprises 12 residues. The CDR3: CASSFWGYEQYF. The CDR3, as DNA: TGTGCCAGCAGCTTCTGGGGCTACGAGCAGTACTTC. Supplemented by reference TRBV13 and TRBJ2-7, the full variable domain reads AAGVIQSPRHLIKEKRETATLKCYPIPRHDTVYWYQQGPGQDPQFLISFYEKMQSDKGSIPDRFSAQQFSDYHSELNMSSLELGDSALYFCASSFWGYEQYFGPGTRLTVT.